One T cell receptor (beta chain) is described in this entry. Participant age was about 18 to 95 years, and participants resided in around 24 US areas. With 4 bases removed from V and 5 bases from J, the gap between germline ends came to 14 bases. The CDR3 covers 14 residues. Germline V gives CDR1 MDHEN, CDR2 SYDVKM. The sample belongs to a study of blood T cell repertoires in COVID-19. Study-level background: Italy, Spain and the United States were the sources of the convalescent and acute COVID-19 samples.

As originally analysed: How many nucleated cells were present was estimated from reference gene primer amplification. Method: immunoSEQ multiplex PCR; TCRdb's copy keeps in-frame clones and lacks some. V, J and clone size were drawn from that table, and D and trimming were deduced from the DNA. This sample has about 240,000 clones, with approximately 86% found just once. The chain employs TRBV28 and TRBJ2-5; TRBD2 is a possible D gene (7 bases). The receptor was derived from a woman in her thirties or forties with acute COVID-19. Sequencing was carried out using PBMCs or T cells enriched from blood (not recorded which). The CDR3 region is CASSSGGLGETQYF. The CDR3 DNA reads as TGTGCCAGCAGTTCGGGGGGCTTAGGGGAGACCCAGTACTTC.